These 30 T cell receptor beta chains originate from one sample sequenced in a study of blood T cell repertoires in COVID-19. Produced via immunoSEQ multiplex PCR; TCRdb's table is partial and in-frame only. The table records around 220,000 clones, 65% to 80% of them present only once. The sample comprised peripheral blood. The receptors were gathered from a woman between 35 and 50 years old with active or convalescent COVID-19.

Here the CDR3 DNA reads TGTGCCAGTAGTATAGGGATCGGGGATGGCTACACCTTC. This sequence encodes CASSIGIGDGYTF. The V call is TRBV19, the J call TRBJ1-2, with D unclear. The V gene lost 1 base and the J gene lost 6 bases, with 9 bases spanning the gap. The CDR3 loop spans 13 amino acids. Germline V gene data show CDR1 as LNHDA and CDR2 as SQIVND (reference sequence).

The chain links TRBV30 to TRBJ2-3, with 9 bases lining up with TRBD1. Germline CDR1 is GTSNPN and CDR2 is SVGIG (reference sequence). The junction had 1 base not matched to a gene; V was cut back by 0 bases and J by 0 bases. This CDR3 spans 15 amino acids. Here the CDR3 DNA reads TGTGCCTGGAGTGTGGGACAGGGTAGCACAGATACGCAGTATTTT. This gives the protein CAWSVGQGSTDTQYF.

The chain combines TRBV6-5 with TRBJ2-3, with 8 bases matching TRBD2. Germline V CDR1 and CDR2: MNHEY, SVGAGI. V lost 7 bases, J lost 2 bases, and 5 bases stayed unmatched. CDR3 length equals 14 residues. CDR3 sequence: CASTRGGDTDTQYF. The CDR3 coding sequence is TGTGCCAGCACCCGGGGGGGGGACACAGATACGCAGTATTTT.

The chain combines TRBV7-8 with TRBJ1-5; maybe TRBD1 (5 bases). Germline V lookup: CDR1 SGHVS, CDR2 FQNEAQ. V lost 5 bases and J lost 2, with 16 bases in between. The CDR3 has 16 residues. CDR3 region: CASSPGTLGGNQPQHF. In DNA form, the CDR3 reads TGTGCCAGCAGCCCCGGGACTCTCGGAGGCAATCAGCCCCAGCATTTT. Combining the CDR3 with reference TRBV7-8 and TRBJ1-5 gives the whole variable domain GAGVSQSPRYKVAKRGQDVALRCDPISGHVSLFWYQQALGQGPEFLTYFQNEAQLDKSGLPSDRFFAERPEGSVSTLKIQRTQQEDSAVYLCASSPGTLGGNQPQHFGDGTRLSIL.

The V gene is TRBV11-2, the J gene TRBJ2-3, with a tentative D call TRBD2 (7 bases). V lost 3 bases and J lost 1, with 11 bases in between. CDR1 SGHAT and CDR2 FQNNGV come from the germline V gene. This CDR3 is 15 amino acids long. DNA of the CDR3: TGTGCCAGCAGCTTGAGAGGGGGGGGCACAGATACGCAGTATTTT. It codes for CASSLRGGGTDTQYF.

The V call is TRBV10-1, the J call TRBJ1-1, with D unresolved. The CDR3 has 12 amino acids. Germline V gene sequence: CDR1 WNHNN, CDR2 SYGVQD (reference sequence). Trimming took 5 bases from V and 8 from J, leaving 12 bases between them. The CDR3 reads CASSLSGGEAFF. CDR3 DNA sequence: TGCGCCAGCAGTTTATCAGGAGGGGAAGCTTTCTTT.

This clone was observed a few times. The chain combines TRBV5-4 with TRBJ2-7; tentatively, D is TRBD1 (6 bases). From germline, CDR1 is SGHNT and CDR2 YYREEE (reference sequence). The CDR3 is 15 residues long. V lost 0 bases and J 2 bases, leaving 12 bases between the germline ends. In DNA form, the CDR3 reads TGTGCCAGCAGCTTGGAGGCAGGGGTTACCTACGAGCAGTACGTC. This sequence encodes CASSLEAGVTYEQYV.

This clone was counted between two and nine times. The rearrangement uses TRBV12-2 and TRBJ1-3; the tabulated D call, TRBD1, remains unverified against the DNA. TRBV12-2 is a pseudogene segment. This CDR3 contains 16 residues. The CDR3 region has the DNA TGTGCAAGTCGCCAAACCGTCAGGGACTCTGGAAACACCATATATTTT. Its translation is CASRQTVRDSGNTIYF.

V usage is TRBV6-4 and J usage is TRBJ1-1, with D possibly TRBD1 on 5 matching bases. The CDR3 contains 14 residues. Looked up from germline, CDR1 is MRHNA and CDR2 is SNTAGT. V lost 5 bases and J lost 1, with 11 bases in between. The CDR3 DNA is TGTGCCAGCAGTCCCGACAGTGGGAACACTGAAGCTTTCTTT. This encodes CASSPDSGNTEAFF.

The V call is TRBV4-1, the J call TRBJ2-1; D gene uncertain. Germline V CDR1 and CDR2: MGHRA, YSYEKL. The CDR3 sequence is 13 residues long. Trimming removed 1 base from V and 9 bases from J, with 10 bases in between. The CDR3 spells CASSQVGEVEQFF. CDR3 coding DNA: TGCGCCAGCAGCCAAGTGGGCGAAGTTGAGCAGTTCTTC.

This chain joins TRBV2 and TRBJ1-4; 9 nucleotides agree with TRBD1. This CDR3 comprises 19 residues. Trimming removed 5 bases from V and 8 bases from J; junction bases left unmatched: 21. Per germline, CDR1 SNHLY and CDR2 FYNNEI. In nucleotides, the CDR3 is TGTGCCAGCAGTCCATACGGGGAGACAGGGGGGTACTTTAGAGAAAAACTGTTTTTT. Its translation: CASSPYGETGGYFREKLFF.

This clone was seen once. This sequence joins TRBV10-3 and TRBJ1-1; 8 positions match TRBD1. Trimming at V came to 6 bases and at J to 5 bases, leaving 5 bases not matched to a gene. The CDR3 covers 13 residues. Germline-derived CDR1 and CDR2 are ENHRY and SYGVKD. CDR3 sequence reads: CAIRDRVGTEAFF. Here the CDR3 DNA reads TGTGCCATCAGGGACAGGGTGGGGACTGAAGCTTTCTTT.

The chain couples TRBV6-5 to TRBJ1-5; a weak D match, TRBD1 (6 bases). The CDR3 loop spans 14 amino acids. V lost 7 bases to trimming and J lost 0 bases, with 10 bases between them. Germline CDR1 MNHEY, CDR2 SVGAGI. CDR3: CASKDRLSNQPQHF. The CDR3 nucleotides read TGTGCCAGCAAGGACAGACTTAGCAATCAGCCCCAGCATTTT.

CDR3 DNA sequence: TGTGCCAGCAGTACGGGATGGGAGACCCAGTACTTC. It is translated as CASSTGWETQYF. The chain recombines TRBV27 with TRBJ2-5, with D possibly matching TRBD2 (5 bases). This CDR3 contains 12 residues. The ends were cut back, 5 bases at V and 5 bases at J, with 9 bases in the middle. From germline, CDR1 is MNHEY and CDR2 SMNVEV (reference sequence).

This chain uses TRBV28 with TRBJ2-7; 10 bases agree with TRBD1. Germline V CDR1 and CDR2: MDHEN, SYDVKM. There are 15 residues in the CDR3. The V gene end was trimmed by 4 bases and the J gene end by 0 bases; junction bases not matched to a gene: 3. CDR3 amino acids: CASSWDRGYSYEQYV. In DNA, the CDR3 is TGTGCCAGCAGTTGGGACAGGGGTTACTCCTACGAGCAGTACGTC.

The rearrangement joins TRBV7-9 to TRBJ1-1; D is undetermined. This CDR3 has 14 residues. CDR1 and CDR2 (germline): SEHNR, FQNEAQ (reference sequence). Trimming stripped 3 bases from V and 0 bases from J, with 8 bases between. The CDR3 nucleotides read TGTGCCAGCAGCTTCTTTGCGCTGAACACTGAAGCTTTCTTT. This translates into CASSFFALNTEAFF.

CDR3 sequence (DNA): TGCGCCAGCAGCACGACACTAGCTAACTATGGCTACACCTTC. It yields the protein CASSTTLANYGYTF. V gene TRBV4-1 combines with J gene TRBJ1-2; no clear D gene. The CDR3 covers 14 residues. V was pared by 5 bases and J by 0 bases, with 10 bases between. Germline V gene lookup returns CDR1 MGHRA and CDR2 YSYEKL.

This chain links TRBV10-3 with TRBJ1-1; D call uncertain. CDR3 length: 16 amino acids. Trimming shortened V by 5 bases and J by 4 bases, and 20 bases separated the two germline ends. Germline values: CDR1 ENHRY, CDR2 SYGVKD. The CDR3 here is CAISSVTGNFITEAFF. The CDR3 DNA follows: TGTGCCATCAGTTCAGTTACCGGGAACTTTATCACTGAAGCTTTCTTT.

The chain uses TRBV10-3 and TRBJ1-1, with 8 bases matching TRBD1. Germline V gives CDR1 ENHRY, CDR2 SYGVKD. Trimming at V came to 7 bases and at J to 0 bases, leaving 4 bases not matched to a gene. The CDR3 runs 14 residues. The DNA for the CDR3 is TGTGCCATCAAACGGACAGGGTTGAACACTGAAGCTTTCTTT. Translating it yields CAIKRTGLNTEAFF.

V gene TRBV3-1 (or the pseudogene TRBV3-2) combines with J gene TRBJ1-1; D ambiguous. The CDR3 sequence is 13 residues long. The ends were cut back, 5 bases at V and 4 bases at J, with 11 bases in the middle. Germline lookup yields CDR1 LGHDT and CDR2 YNNKEL (reference sequence). CDR3 nucleotide sequence: TGTGCCAGCAGCTTACAGCCGAGCACTGAAGCTTTCTTT. Translating it yields CASSLQPSTEAFF.

The chain carries TRBV7-9 and TRBJ1-2; D gene unclear. CDR1 is SEHNR, CDR2 FQNEAQ, per germline (reference sequence). V lost 5 bases, J lost 2 bases, and 15 bases lay in between. This CDR3 comprises 15 residues. The CDR3, as DNA: TGTGCCAGCAGCGGTGAGGGCAGAATAAACTATGGCTACACCTTC. Encoded protein: CASSGEGRINYGYTF.

This sequence joins TRBV10-3 and TRBJ2-2, with 10 bases matching TRBD2. CDR1 and CDR2 from the germline V gene are ENHRY and SYGVKD. The CDR3 covers 15 residues. V dropped 11 bases and J dropped 9; count of bases not matched to a gene: 15. The CDR3 sequence is CAGSSSGGQRRELFF. The CDR3 DNA is TGTGCCGGCAGCTCTAGCGGGGGCCAAAGGAGGGAGCTGTTTTTT.

The V gene is TRBV4-1, the J gene TRBJ1-5, with TRBD1 as a possible D gene (6 bases). Germline V CDR1 and CDR2: MGHRA, YSYEKL. The V and J ends lost 5 bases and 3 bases respectively, with 14 bases between them. The CDR3 loop spans 15 amino acids. CDR3 loop: CASSSTGHLNQPQHF. DNA of the CDR3: TGCGCCAGCAGCTCTACAGGGCATCTCAATCAGCCCCAGCATTTT.

This chain uses TRBV11-3 with TRBJ1-3; possibly TRBD1 for D (5 bases). Trimming stripped 5 bases from V and 0 bases from J, with 11 bases between. Germline CDR1 reads SGHNT; CDR2 reads YENEEA. This CDR3 region has 15 residues. The chain's CDR3 is CASSLDSHSGNTIYF. CDR3 DNA: TGTGCCAGCAGCCTCGACAGCCACTCTGGAAACACCATATATTTT.

The rearrangement links TRBV5-6 to TRBJ1-3; unclear D gene. The CDR3 loop spans 14 amino acids. V lost 1 base, J lost 0 bases, and 5 bases lay in between. CDR1 and CDR2 from the germline V gene are SGHDT and YYEEEE. Here the CDR3 reads CASSLFHSGNTIYF. CDR3 nucleotides: TGTGCCAGCAGCTTGTTTCACTCTGGAAACACCATATATTTT.

The CDR3 is CASSLGQGISNYGYTF. The DNA for the CDR3 is TGTGCCAGCAGTTTGGGACAGGGGATTTCTAACTATGGCTACACCTTC. The chain couples TRBV28 to TRBJ1-2, with 10 bases fitting TRBD1. The CDR3 extends over 16 amino acids. Germline CDR1 is MDHEN and CDR2 is SYDVKM. The trim removed 3 bases at V and 0 bases at J, leaving 4 bases unmatched.

The chain carries TRBV9 and TRBJ1-1; the match to TRBD1 covers 7 bases. V shed 4 bases and J 6 bases; nucleotides not matched to a gene: 9. The CDR3 has 14 amino acids. Germline values: CDR1 SGDLS, CDR2 YYNGEE. CDR3 in DNA: TGTGCCAGCAGCTTCCTCAGGGGGGAGTCTGAAGCTTTCTTT. Its translation: CASSFLRGESEAFF.

CDR3 sequence reads: CASSRQGAADGYTF. DNA for the CDR3: TGTGCCAGCAGCCGACAGGGGGCGGCCGATGGCTACACCTTC. V usage is TRBV5-6 and J usage is TRBJ1-2; 10 bases are shared with TRBD1. The junction had 6 bases not matched to a gene; V was cut back by 4 bases and J by 6 bases. The CDR3 contains 14 residues. Germline V gene lookup returns CDR1 SGHDT and CDR2 YYEEEE. The full variable domain, its missing parts supplied by reference TRBV5-6 and TRBJ1-2, is DAGVTQSPTHLIKTRGQQVTLRCSPKSGHDTVSWYQQALGQGPQFIFQYYEEEERQRGNFPDRFSGHQFPNYSSELNVNALLLGDSALYLCASSRQGAADGYTFGSGTRLTVV.

The genes are TRBV18 and TRBJ1-1; the D gene is possibly TRBD1 (6 bases). CDR1 KGHSH and CDR2 LQKENI come from the germline V gene. The CDR3 extends over 16 amino acids. V was pared by 1 base and J by 1 base, with 13 bases between. The CDR3 loop reads CASSPLQTGQNTEAFF. The CDR3 DNA reads as TGTGCCAGCTCACCACTTCAGACAGGCCAGAACACTGAAGCTTTCTTT.

The gene calls are TRBV6-1 and TRBJ2-5; a weak D match, TRBD1 (5 bases). V dropped 0 bases and J dropped 7 bases, with 12 bases sitting between them. CDR1 and CDR2 from the germline V gene are MNHNS and SASEGT. The length of the CDR3 is 14 residues. This CDR3 reads CASSEASQGGTQYF. The CDR3 region has the DNA TGTGCCAGCAGTGAAGCCAGCCAGGGCGGGACCCAGTACTTC.